These 13 T cell receptor beta chains came from one sample sequenced in a study of OX40 agonist ivuxolimab in advanced cancers. Some clones are missing from TCRdb's copy, which holds only in-frame ones; the method was immunoSEQ multiplex PCR. The data hold about 82,000 clones, with less than 90% observed a single time. Sequenced here: CD4+ or CD8+ T cells sorted from blood, sampled in a trial of the OX40 agonist ivuxolimab. The source of these receptors is an adult with an advanced solid tumor such as melanoma, head and neck, liver or kidney cancer.

The rearrangement joins TRBV7-2 to TRBJ1-5; TRBD1 matches at 9 bases. Looked up from germline, CDR1 is SGHTA and CDR2 is FQGNSA. V was clipped by 4 bases and J by 3 bases; unmatched bases: 4. The CDR3 covers 15 residues. Written as DNA, the CDR3 is TGTGCCAGCAGCTCACAGGGGGCAGACAATCAGCCCCAGCATTTT. It is translated as CASSSQGADNQPQHF.

This clone was counted a few times. The chain uses TRBV4-2 and TRBJ2-7; 11 nucleotides align to TRBD2. The CDR3 totals 16 residues. The junction had 4 bases not matched to a gene; V was cut back by 3 bases and J by 0 bases. CDR1 is LGHNA and CDR2 is YNFKEQ in the germline V gene. In DNA form, the CDR3 reads TGTGCCAGCAGCCAGTATAGCGGGGGGGTCTCCTACGAGCAGTACTTC. It is translated as CASSQYSGGVSYEQYF.

This rearrangement joins TRBV19 to TRBJ1-1, with no clear D. V was shortened by 2 bases and J by 1 base, with 8 bases between the two germline ends. CDR3 length: 14 amino acids. From germline, CDR1 is LNHDA and CDR2 SQIVND (reference sequence). CDR3 DNA sequence: TGTGCCAGTAGTATAACGGCAGCGAACACTGAAGCTTTCTTT. Amino acids: CASSITAANTEAFF.

The chain has TRBV30 and TRBJ1-4; D possibly corresponds to TRBD1 (6 bases). V was pared by 2 bases and J by 3 bases, with 13 bases between. The CDR3 consists of 15 residues. Germline assignment: CDR1 GTSNPN and CDR2 SVGIG (reference sequence). The CDR3, as DNA: TGTGCCTGGAGTACGGGACAACTAGCTAATGAAAAACTGTTTTTT. It encodes CAWSTGQLANEKLFF.

The chain joins TRBV30 to TRBJ2-3; weak D call: TRBD1 (5 bases). The V gene lost 0 bases and the J gene lost 0 bases, with 7 bases spanning the gap. This CDR3 comprises 14 residues. Per germline, CDR1 GTSNPN and CDR2 SVGIG (reference sequence). CDR3: CAWSVQVSTDTQYF. The CDR3 bases are TGTGCCTGGAGTGTACAGGTTAGCACAGATACGCAGTATTTT.

The rearrangement uses TRBV29-1 and TRBJ1-2; 10 bases are shared with TRBD1. The CDR3 loop spans 16 amino acids. Germline V gene lookup returns CDR1 SQVTM and CDR2 ANQGSEA. Unmatched junction bases numbered 9, after V lost 5 bases and J lost 0 bases. Here the CDR3 DNA reads TGCAGCGTTTTACCACGGGACAGGGGAGCTAACTATGGCTACACCTTC. Translation: CSVLPRDRGANYGYTF.

The V gene is TRBV5-1, the J gene TRBJ1-6, with 7 positions matching TRBD1. CDR3 length: 16 residues. V was pared by 3 bases and J by 4 bases, with 7 bases of the junction left unmatched. Germline V gene data show CDR1 as SGHRS and CDR2 as YFSETQ. CDR3 sequence (DNA): TGCGCCAGCAGCTCGGCGACAGGGCGGTATAATTCACCCCTCCACTTT. Translated: CASSSATGRYNSPLHF.

V is TRBV7-6 and J is TRBJ2-3; TRBD2 might be the D (6 bases). Germline V gives CDR1 SGHVS, CDR2 FNYEAQ. The CDR3 contains 14 residues. Deletions cut 6 bases from V and 4 bases from J, with 14 bases between. The CDR3 coding sequence is TGTGCCAGCAGACGGGCCCGCGGGGCAGATACGCAGTATTTT. It codes for CASRRARGADTQYF.

V is TRBV30 and J is TRBJ2-2; tentatively, D is TRBD1 (6 bases). This CDR3 region has 14 residues. Germline CDR1 GTSNPN, CDR2 SVGIG (reference sequence). V gave up 5 bases and J gave up 5 bases, with 15 bases separating them. The CDR3 nucleotides read TGTGCCTGGGGGGTAGCAGGGGCAACCGGGGAGCTGTTTTTT. This gives the protein CAWGVAGATGELFF. Supplemented by reference TRBV30 and TRBJ2-2, the full variable domain reads SQTIHQWPATLVQPVGSPLSLECTVEGTSNPNLYWYRQAAGRGLQLLFYSVGIGQISSEVPQNLSASRPQDRQFILSSKKLLLSDSGFYLCAWGVAGATGELFFGEGSRLTVL.

The chain is built from TRBV6-1 and TRBJ1-4; D gene unclear. CDR3 size: 13 residues. Germline assignment: CDR1 MNHNS and CDR2 SASEGT. The V end lost 9 bases, the J end lost 3 bases, and 11 bases lay between the germline ends. Here the CDR3 reads CASTDPANEKLFF. In DNA form, the CDR3 reads TGTGCCAGTACGGACCCGGCTAATGAAAAACTGTTTTTT.

V is TRBV27 and J is TRBJ2-7; D might be TRBD2 (5 bases). CDR1 and CDR2 (germline): MNHEY, SMNVEV (reference sequence). The ends were cut back, 8 bases at V and 1 base at J, with 12 bases in the middle. This CDR3 region has 13 residues. CDR3 bases: TGTGCCAGCGGCGGACTCAGTTCCTACGAGCAGTACTTC. As protein: CASGGLSSYEQYF.

The chain links TRBV7-2 to TRBJ2-7, with no clear D. There are 12 residues in the CDR3. The V end lost 1 base, the J end lost 4 bases, and 5 bases lay between the germline ends. CDR1 is SGHTA, CDR2 FQGNSA, per germline. CDR3 sequence: CASSLVFYEQYF. The CDR3 DNA reads as TGTGCCAGCAGCTTAGTGTTTTACGAGCAGTACTTC.

V gene TRBV18 combines with J gene TRBJ1-6, with D maybe TRBD1 (5 bases). This CDR3 region has 15 residues. Germline V CDR1 and CDR2: KGHSH, LQKENI. V lost 3 bases and J 6 bases, leaving 12 bases between the germline ends. The CDR3 loop is CASSPGTGVNSPLHF. For the CDR3, the DNA is TGTGCCAGCTCACCGGGGACTGGGGTTAATTCACCCCTCCACTTT. The variable domain in full, completed from reference TRBV18 and TRBJ1-6, reads NAGVMQNPRHLVRRRGQEARLRCSPMKGHSHVYWYRQLPEEGLKFMVYLQKENIIDESGMPKERFSAEFPKEGPSILRIQQVVRGDSAAYFCASSPGTGVNSPLHFGNGTRLTVT.